This T cell receptor (beta chain) was recorded in a study of post-analysis software for immune sequencing data. On the study more broadly: Patients with relapsing-remitting, secondary progressive and progressive-relapsing multiple sclerosis courses were all represented.

Points from the study as a whole: Among four to six TRBV segments more frequent in patients than controls were TRBV5-6, TRBV5-1 and TRBV20-1. Normalized Chao1 diversity in multiple sclerosis patients fell significantly below that of controls.

Remarks on this clonotype: The antigen is undetermined.

The CDR3 has 12 amino acids. V lost 1 base and J lost 5, with 8 bases in between. CDR1 DFQATT and CDR2 SNEGSKA come from the germline V gene (reference sequence). Unique molecular identifiers were built into the TCR beta cDNA libraries. Some 540,000 cDNA molecules were obtained from about 1 to 10 million T cells. Using its own MiXCR run on the PCR reads, TCRdb lists one record per CDR3 protein. Among hundreds of thousands of distinct CDR3 sequences listed, around 60% were seen once. What was sequenced was blood. The chain uses TRBV20-1 and TRBJ1-1; TRBD1 is a possible D gene (5 bases). The origin of this receptor is a girl aged 2-10 years with multiple sclerosis. CDR3 sequence: CSARARVTEAFF. CDR3 nucleotide sequence: TGCAGTGCTAGAGCCAGGGTTACTGAAGCTTTCTTT.